A single sample is the source of the 10 T cell receptor beta chains below, sequenced in a study of T cells in Graves' hyperthyroidism and ophthalmopathy. Template material for amplifying TCR beta CDR3 regions consisted of RNA transcripts. The HTBI primer set served for first-round RT-PCR of the TCR CDR3. TCRdb used MiXCR to reprocess the multiplex PCR reads, holding one entry per CDR3 protein. The data contain 300,000 to 450,000 distinct CDR3 sequences, roughly 14% of them singletons. Sequencing was done on a sample of blood. The origin of the receptors is a man aged 30 to 39 with Graves' hyperthyroidism that later progressed to Graves' ophthalmopathy.

This clonotype was counted once. V and J are TRBV28 and TRBJ1-5; D may be TRBD1 (6 bases). Germline V gene sequence: CDR1 MDHEN, CDR2 SYDVKM. CDR3 size: 13 residues. Trimming shortened V by 10 bases and J by 4 bases, and 14 bases separated the two germline ends. The CDR3 DNA reads TGTGCCACGAAGACAGGTTTAAATCAGCCCCAGCATTTT. The encoded protein is CATKTGLNQPQHF.

This clonotype was observed at least ten times. The chain combines TRBV6-5 with TRBJ2-5; TRBD1 aligns across 7 bases. The CDR3 has 15 residues. Looked up from germline, CDR1 is MNHEY and CDR2 is SVGAGI. V shed 4 bases and J 2 bases; nucleotides not matched to a gene: 7. The DNA of the CDR3 is TGTGCCAGCAGTTTCTCGACAGGGTGGCAAGAGACCCAGTACTTC. Translation: CASSFSTGWQETQYF.

This clonotype was counted at least ten times. The chain uses TRBV20-1 and TRBJ2-5, with D perhaps TRBD1 (5 bases). V lost 6 bases and J 0 bases, leaving 8 bases between the germline ends. The germline V gene encodes CDR1 DFQATT and CDR2 SNEGSKA (reference sequence). This CDR3 is built from 12 residues. CDR3 DNA sequence: TGCAGTGCCGCAGGGTACCAAGAGACCCAGTACTTC. Encoded protein: CSAAGYQETQYF.

This clonotype has at least ten counts. The V call is TRBV12-3 or TRBV12-4, the J call TRBJ2-7; D is unresolved. The germline V and J ends were trimmed by 5 bases and 6 bases, with 20 bases remaining between them. This CDR3 region has 15 residues. CDR3 sequence reads: CASSPRLLRQVEQYF. CDR3 in DNA: TGTGCCAGCAGTCCACGACTTCTCAGACAAGTCGAGCAGTACTTC.

This clonotype appeared many times. The chain uses TRBV5-1 and TRBJ2-7; the D gene could be TRBD1 or TRBD2 (5 bases each). Germline assignment: CDR1 SGHRS and CDR2 YFSETQ. This CDR3 has 15 residues. V was clipped by 2 bases and J by 0 bases, with 12 bases between them. This CDR3 is CASSFWDGNSYEQYF. CDR3 bases: TGCGCCAGCAGCTTTTGGGACGGAAACTCCTACGAGCAGTACTTC.

The rearrangement joins TRBV3-1 to TRBJ1-5; D uncertain. V dropped 3 bases and J dropped 5 bases, with 11 bases sitting between them. Per the germline V gene, CDR1 is LGHDT and CDR2 is YNNKEL (reference sequence). The CDR3 runs to 14 residues. The CDR3 DNA reads TGTGCCAGCAGCCAGGGTAGCTTCTATCAGCCCCAGCATTTT. Amino acid sequence: CASSQGSFYQPQHF.

This clonotype occurred many times. The chain's CDR3 is CASSFFQPSGANVLTF. The CDR3 DNA sequence: TGTGCCAGCAGTTTCTTCCAGCCCTCTGGGGCCAACGTCCTGACTTTC. The J gene is TRBJ2-6, the V gene TRBV28; D gene ambiguous. V lost 3 bases to trimming and J lost 0 bases, with 9 bases between them. The length of the CDR3 is 16 residues. Germline CDR1 reads MDHEN; CDR2 reads SYDVKM.

This rearrangement joins TRBV7-9 to TRBJ2-1; TRBD1 might be the D (5 bases). V shed 5 bases and J shed 0 bases, with 14 bases lying between them. Germline CDR1 reads SEHNR; CDR2 reads FQNEAQ (reference sequence). The CDR3 has 16 amino acids. CDR3 in amino acids: CASSNPYRSSYNEQFF. The CDR3, as DNA: TGTGCCAGCAGCAATCCCTACAGGAGCTCCTACAATGAGCAGTTCTTC. Drawing the rest from reference TRBV7-9 and TRBJ2-1, the complete variable domain is DTGVSQNPRHKITKRGQNVTFRCDPISEHNRLYWYRQTLGQGPEFLTYFQNEAQLEKSRLLSDRFSAERPKGSFSTLEIQRTEQGDSAMYLCASSNPYRSSYNEQFFGPGTRLTVL.

This clonotype has just a few counts. The J gene is TRBJ1-1, the V gene TRBV19; D not resolved. The V end lost 7 bases, the J end lost 4 bases, and 13 bases lay between the germline ends. The CDR3 sequence is 13 residues long. Germline values: CDR1 LNHDA, CDR2 SQIVND (reference sequence). CDR3 sequence reads: CASTAVRGTEAFF. The CDR3 nucleotides read TGTGCCAGTACCGCAGTCAGAGGCACTGAAGCTTTCTTT.

Worth noting for this clonotype: This may be a read error, as it is one base from a much larger clone. The chain combines TRBV5-5 with TRBJ1-6; tentative D call: TRBD1 (6 bases). The CDR3 is 17 residues long. The V end was cut by 2 bases, the J end by 3 bases, with 15 bases between. Germline CDR1 and CDR2: SGHKS and YYEKEE (reference sequence). The CDR3 is CASSFVPGADYNSPLHF. The CDR3 coding sequence is TGTGCCAGCAGCTTTGTCCCAGGGGCAGACTATAATTCACCCCTCCACTTT. The full variable domain, in which reference TRBV5-5 and TRBJ1-6 provide the parts outside the CDR3, is DAGVTQSPTHLIKTRGQQVTLRCSPISGHKSVSWYQQVLGQGPQFIFQYYEKEERGRGNFPDRFSARQFPNYSSELNVNALLLGDSALYLCASSFVPGADYNSPLHFGNGTRLTVT.